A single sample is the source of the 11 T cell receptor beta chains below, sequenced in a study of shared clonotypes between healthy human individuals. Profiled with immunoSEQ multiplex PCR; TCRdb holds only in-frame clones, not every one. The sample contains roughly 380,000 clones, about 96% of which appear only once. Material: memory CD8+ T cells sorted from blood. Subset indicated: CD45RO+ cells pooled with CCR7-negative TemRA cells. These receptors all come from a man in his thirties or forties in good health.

CDR3 DNA sequence: TGTGCCAGCAGGGAACTAAGAGATACGCAGTATTTT. Translation: CASRELRDTQYF. The J gene is TRBJ2-3, the V gene TRBV2; no clear D. The CDR3 length is 12 residues. Trimming left V 6 bases short and J 5 bases short, with 9 bases between. Germline V gene lookup returns CDR1 SNHLY and CDR2 FYNNEI.

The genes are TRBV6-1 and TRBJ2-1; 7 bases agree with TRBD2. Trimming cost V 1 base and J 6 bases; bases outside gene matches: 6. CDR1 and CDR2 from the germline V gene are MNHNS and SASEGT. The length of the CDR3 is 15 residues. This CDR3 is CASSEGTSRPNEQFF. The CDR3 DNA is TGTGCCAGCAGTGAAGGGACTAGTCGCCCCAATGAGCAGTTCTTC.

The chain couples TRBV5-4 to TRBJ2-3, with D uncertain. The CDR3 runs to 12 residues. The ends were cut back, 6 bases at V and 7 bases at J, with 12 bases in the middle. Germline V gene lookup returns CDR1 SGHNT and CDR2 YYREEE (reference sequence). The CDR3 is CASTGYLNTQYF. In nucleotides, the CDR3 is TGTGCCAGCACCGGCTATTTGAATACGCAGTATTTT.

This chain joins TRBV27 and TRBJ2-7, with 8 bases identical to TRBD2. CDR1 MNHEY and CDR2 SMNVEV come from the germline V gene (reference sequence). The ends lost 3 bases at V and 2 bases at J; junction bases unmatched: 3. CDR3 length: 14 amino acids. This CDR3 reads CASSFEAGAYEQYF. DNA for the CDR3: TGTGCCAGCAGTTTTGAAGCGGGAGCCTACGAGCAGTACTTC.

The CDR3 is CASSPGGDTQYF. The DNA for the CDR3 is TGTGCCAGCAGCCCCGGCGGAGATACGCAGTATTTT. V usage is TRBV5-4 and J usage is TRBJ2-3, with D unclear. The germline V and J ends were trimmed by 4 bases and 5 bases, with 8 bases remaining between them. Germline V CDR1 and CDR2: SGHNT, YYREEE (reference sequence). This CDR3 region has 12 residues.

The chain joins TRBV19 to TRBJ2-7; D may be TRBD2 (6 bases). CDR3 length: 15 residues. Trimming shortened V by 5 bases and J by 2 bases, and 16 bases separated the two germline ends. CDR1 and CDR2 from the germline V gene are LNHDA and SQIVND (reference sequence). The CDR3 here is CASSLYAGPAYEQYF. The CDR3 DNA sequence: TGTGCCAGTAGTCTCTACGCGGGACCAGCCTACGAGCAGTACTTC.

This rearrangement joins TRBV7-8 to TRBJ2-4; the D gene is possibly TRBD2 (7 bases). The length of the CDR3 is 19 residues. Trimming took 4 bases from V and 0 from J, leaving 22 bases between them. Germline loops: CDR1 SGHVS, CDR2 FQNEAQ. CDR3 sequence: CASSSLVGGRRVAKNIQYF. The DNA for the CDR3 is TGTGCCAGCAGCTCTTTGGTCGGGGGGCGGCGAGTAGCCAAAAACATTCAGTACTTC.

CDR3 sequence reads: CASSPIRDRGQGNTIYF. DNA for the CDR3: TGTGCCAGCAGTCCTATCCGGGACAGGGGGCAAGGAAACACCATATATTTT. The chain uses TRBV7-6 and TRBJ1-3; 12 bases are a match to TRBD1. The CDR3 totals 17 residues. The germline CDR1 and CDR2 sequences are SGHVS and FNYEAQ. The J segment lost 4 bases and the V segment lost 6 bases, leaving 10 bases of the junction unmatched.

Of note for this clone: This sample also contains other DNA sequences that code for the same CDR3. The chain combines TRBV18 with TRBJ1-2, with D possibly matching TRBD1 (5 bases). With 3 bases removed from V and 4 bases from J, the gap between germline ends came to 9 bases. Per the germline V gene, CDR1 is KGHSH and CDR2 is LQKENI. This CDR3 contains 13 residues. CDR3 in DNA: TGTGCCAGCTCACCTCCAGGGAGCTATGGCTACACCTTC. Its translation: CASSPPGSYGYTF.

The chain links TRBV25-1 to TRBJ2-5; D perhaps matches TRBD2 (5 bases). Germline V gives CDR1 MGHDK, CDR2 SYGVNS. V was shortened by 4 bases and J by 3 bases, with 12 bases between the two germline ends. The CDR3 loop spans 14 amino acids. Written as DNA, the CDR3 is TGTGCCAGCAGTGGTAGCGTAGGAGAAGAGACCCAGTACTTC. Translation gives CASSGSVGEETQYF.

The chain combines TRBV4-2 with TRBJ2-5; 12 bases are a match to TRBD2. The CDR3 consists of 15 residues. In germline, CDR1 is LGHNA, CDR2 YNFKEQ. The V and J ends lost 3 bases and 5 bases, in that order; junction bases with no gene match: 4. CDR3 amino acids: CASSHETSGSETQYF. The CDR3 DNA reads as TGTGCCAGCAGCCATGAGACTAGCGGGAGCGAGACCCAGTACTTC.